Listed below are T cell receptor beta chains from one sample, sequenced in a study of cytomegalovirus exposure and HLA in healthy donors. Profiled with immunoSEQ multiplex PCR; TCRdb holds only in-frame clones, not every one. The data show roughly 78,000 clones, and the top ten clones hold 4% to 6%. Specimen: PBMCs. These receptors came from a man between 35 and 55 years old in good health and CMV-seronegative. The CDR3 runs from the conserved cysteine through the conserved F or W. Fields, in order: D gene, J gene, V gene, CDR3 length, CDR3 DNA, CDR3 protein. The D gene is left open where the match is weak.

D: TRBD1; J: TRBJ2-7; V: TRBV27; length: 16; DNA: TGTGCCAGCAGCCTGGGAGTGGGACAGGGGATCCACGAGCAGTACTTC; CDR3: CASSLGVGQGIHEQYF
D: NA; J: TRBJ1-6; V: TRBV19; length: 13; DNA: TGTGCCAGTAGTATAGAAGGGGATTCACCCCTCCACTTT; CDR3: CASSIEGDSPLHF
D: TRBD2; J: TRBJ2-1; V: TRBV30; length: 14; DNA: TGTGCCTGGAGTGGTAGCGGGAGGGCCTGGGAGCAGTTCTTC; CDR3: CAWSGSGRAWEQFF
D: NA; J: TRBJ1-1; V: TRBV5-5; length: 13; DNA: TGTGCCAGCAGCCCACTGGTGGGAGGTGAAGCTTTCTTT; CDR3: CASSPLVGGEAFF
D: TRBD2; J: TRBJ2-7; V: TRBV5-1; length: 17; DNA: TGCGCCAGCAGCTTGGTGCCTAGCGGGGCCCAGCGTTACGAGCAGTACTTC; CDR3: CASSLVPSGAQRYEQYF
D: NA; J: TRBJ1-5; V: TRBV4-3; length: 16; DNA: TGCGCCAGCAGCCAAGCATTTGGACATAGCAATCAGCCCCAGCATTTT; CDR3: CASSQAFGHSNQPQHF
D: NA; J: TRBJ1-2; V: TRBV4-1; length: 16; DNA: TGCGCCAGCAGCCAAGATTGGAGGGGCACTAACTATGGCTACACCTTC; CDR3: CASSQDWRGTNYGYTF
D: NA; J: TRBJ1-4; V: TRBV7-8; length: 14; DNA: TGTGCCAGCAGCTCGACCCTAGCTTGGGAAAAACTGTTTTTT; CDR3: CASSSTLAWEKLFF
D: NA; J: TRBJ1-5; V: TRBV7-6; length: 15; DNA: TGTGCCAGCAGCTTATTTGGTAGCGGAAATCAGCCCCAGCATTTT; CDR3: CASSLFGSGNQPQHF
D: NA; J: TRBJ1-2; V: TRBV18; length: 18; DNA: TGTGCCAGCTCACCACCGACGGCGACTGCTACTCTGGTGTATGGCTACACCTTC; CDR3: CASSPPTATATLVYGYTF
D: TRBD1; J: TRBJ1-1; V: TRBV10-3; length: 15; DNA: TGTGCCATCAGTGAGTGGGGACAGCGCAACACTGAAGCTTTCTTT; CDR3: CAISEWGQRNTEAFF
D: TRBD1; J: TRBJ1-1; V: TRBV15; length: 15; DNA: TGTGCCACCAGCAACCCGGGACAGGGAATCACTGAAGCTTTCTTT; CDR3: CATSNPGQGITEAFF
D: TRBD1; J: TRBJ1-2; V: TRBV28; length: 14; DNA: TGTGCCAGCAGTTTCGTGGGACAGAACTATGGCTACACCTTC; CDR3: CASSFVGQNYGYTF
D: NA; J: TRBJ1-2; V: TRBV6-6; length: 16; DNA: TGTGCCAGCAGTTACTCACAGGGTCCGGCTAACTATGGCTACACCTTC; CDR3: CASSYSQGPANYGYTF
D: TRBD1; J: TRBJ1-1; V: TRBV5-1; length: 18; DNA: TGCGCCAGCAGCTTGAGGGACAGCCTACTAAAAGCCAACACTGAAGCTTTCTTT; CDR3: CASSLRDSLLKANTEAFF
D: TRBD1; J: TRBJ2-5; V: TRBV9; length: 20; DNA: TGTGCCAGCAGCGTAGGGGAGATCTCGGACAGGGGAATATTCCAAGAGACCCAGTACTTC; CDR3: CASSVGEISDRGIFQETQYF
D: TRBD2; J: TRBJ2-7; V: TRBV5-4; length: 15; DNA: TGTGCCAGCAGCTTGGATTCTAGCGGACTTTACGAGCAGTACTTC; CDR3: CASSLDSSGLYEQYF